This T cell receptor (beta chain) was found in a study of shared clonotypes between healthy human individuals. General study points: What rarefaction showed was incomplete sorted-subset sequencing despite large depth.

Those who donated were healthy HIV-negative adults, with no recent acute infections or vaccinations reported. V lost 4 bases to trimming and J lost 4 bases; unmatched junction nucleotides: 5. This CDR3 has 14 residues. CDR1 and CDR2 from the germline V gene are MNHEY and SVGAGI. Only in-frame clones appear in the TCRdb table, and some are missing; sequencing was by immunoSEQ multiplex PCR. The sample shows under 1,100,000 clones, around 74% of them seen only once. This clone showed up just a few times. Its specificity is not known. The rearrangement links TRBV6-5 to TRBJ2-7, with 9 bases lining up with TRBD2. The sequence was obtained from a man aged 18 to 30 in good health. The sample consisted of memory CD4+ T cells sorted from blood. Subset denoted: CD45RA-negative fraction. The CDR3 region is CASSLAGARYEQYF. The CDR3 DNA is TGTGCCAGCAGTTTAGCGGGAGCCCGTTACGAGCAGTACTTC.